The 30 T cell receptor beta chains reported below all come from one sample, sequenced in a study of PD-L1 blockade in urothelial cancer. Time point specified: pretreatment peripheral blood. TCRdb's copy holds only in-frame clones and misses some; the assay was immunoSEQ multiplex PCR. The sample shows fewer than 45,000 clones, roughly 80% of them seen only once. The sample consisted of PBMCs, taken around atezolizumab (anti-PD-L1) treatment. These receptors were taken from a man aged 55-75 years with urothelial cancer.

The rearrangement uses TRBV27 and TRBJ1-4; 9 nucleotides agree with TRBD1. The CDR3 is made up of 15 amino acids. V lost 10 bases, J lost 5 bases, and 11 bases stayed unmatched. CDR1 is MNHEY, CDR2 SMNVEV, per germline (reference sequence). The CDR3 sequence is CATQRTGGSNEKLFF. CDR3 bases: TGTGCCACGCAACGCACAGGGGGCTCAAATGAAAAACTGTTTTTT. Combining the CDR3 with reference TRBV27 and TRBJ1-4 gives the whole variable domain EAQVTQNPRYLITVTGKKLTVTCSQNMNHEYMSWYRQDPGLGLRQIYYSMNVEVTDKGDVPEGYKVSRKEKRNFPLILESPSPNQTSLYFCATQRTGGSNEKLFFGSGTQLSVL.

The chain has TRBV4-1 and TRBJ2-7, with 7 bases that match TRBD1. This CDR3 region has 15 residues. The V gene's germline CDR1 is MGHRA and CDR2 YSYEKL. Trimming removed 0 bases from V and 3 bases from J; junction bases left unmatched: 5. The CDR3 is CASSQELDRSYEQYF. The CDR3 DNA sequence: TGCGCCAGCAGCCAAGAGTTGGACAGGAGCTACGAGCAGTACTTC.

This chain uses TRBV6-1 with TRBJ1-2; 9 nucleotides agree with TRBD1. Germline loops: CDR1 MNHNS, CDR2 SASEGT. The CDR3 has 15 residues. With V trimmed by 10 bases and J by 5 bases, 14 bases remained unmatched. The CDR3 region is CATSQSGTGIYGYTF. In nucleotides, the CDR3 is TGTGCCACCTCACAATCCGGGACAGGGATATATGGCTACACCTTC.

The V gene is TRBV11-1, the J gene TRBJ1-5; D not resolved. The V and J ends lost 1 base and 7 bases respectively, with 8 bases between them. The CDR3 length is 13 residues. Germline-derived CDR1 and CDR2 are SGHAT and FQDESV (reference sequence). This CDR3 is CASSLGPSQPQHF. In DNA, the CDR3 is TGTGCCAGCAGCTTAGGGCCCTCGCAGCCCCAGCATTTT.

This chain uses TRBV29-1 with TRBJ2-2, with 7 bases lining up with TRBD2. CDR1 and CDR2 from the germline V gene are SQVTM and ANQGSEA. With V trimmed by 7 bases and J by 3 bases, 5 bases remained unmatched. The CDR3 extends over 13 amino acids. In DNA, the CDR3 is TGCAGCGCTGGTGGGAGGGACACCGGGGAGCTGTTTTTT. Translation gives CSAGGRDTGELFF.

The V gene is TRBV28, the J gene TRBJ1-4, with a tentative D call TRBD1 (5 bases). In germline, CDR1 is MDHEN, CDR2 SYDVKM. V was shortened by 7 bases and J by 12 bases, with 15 bases between the two germline ends. CDR3 size: 12 residues. CDR3 region: CASIPSGGELFF. CDR3 DNA: TGTGCCAGCATACCCTCGGGGGGTGAACTGTTTTTT.

The chain combines TRBV7-2 with TRBJ2-6, with 8 bases matching TRBD1. The CDR3 consists of 17 residues. V dropped 1 base and J dropped 2; count of bases not matched to a gene: 4. Germline CDR1 SGHTA, CDR2 FQGNSA. The CDR3 loop is CASSLGQGAAGANVLTF. The CDR3 DNA is TGTGCCAGCAGCTTAGGGCAGGGGGCTGCTGGGGCCAACGTCCTGACTTTC.

This sequence joins TRBV9 and TRBJ2-5, with TRBD1 matching 7 bases. CDR1 and CDR2 from the germline V gene are SGDLS and YYNGEE. There are 14 residues in the CDR3. V shed 0 bases, J shed 5 bases, and the junction held 4 bases outside the gene matches. CDR3 sequence (DNA): TGTGCCAGCAGCGTAGTTGGCAGGGGGGAGACCCAGTACTTC. This encodes CASSVVGRGETQYF.

The CDR3 region is CASSGTSDPQYF. For the CDR3, the DNA is TGTGCCAGCAGCGGGACATCTGACCCCCAGTACTTC. J is TRBJ2-4 and V is TRBV5-6; D possibly corresponds to TRBD1 (6 bases). Germline lookup yields CDR1 SGHDT and CDR2 YYEEEE. The CDR3 runs to 12 residues. V dropped 4 bases and J dropped 13 bases, with 15 bases sitting between them. Drawing the rest from reference TRBV5-6 and TRBJ2-4, the complete variable domain is DAGVTQSPTHLIKTRGQQVTLRCSPKSGHDTVSWYQQALGQGPQFIFQYYEEEERQRGNFPDRFSGHQFPNYSSELNVNALLLGDSALYLCASSGTSDPQYFGAGTRLSVL.

CDR3 sequence reads: CASSSDRGLSYEQYF. DNA for the CDR3: TGCGCCAGCAGTTCTGACAGGGGGCTTTCCTACGAGCAGTACTTC. The chain is built from TRBV10-1 and TRBJ2-7; 10 bases fit TRBD1. The germline V gene has CDR1 WNHNN and CDR2 SYGVQD (reference sequence). Unmatched junction bases numbered 5, after V lost 5 bases and J lost 1 base. The CDR3 consists of 15 residues.

This clone was seen a handful of times. This chain uses TRBV7-2 with TRBJ1-6; tentative D call: TRBD1 (6 bases). With 5 bases removed from V and 7 bases from J, the gap between germline ends came to 15 bases. The CDR3 totals 15 residues. The germline V gene has CDR1 SGHTA and CDR2 FQGNSA. The CDR3 nucleotides read TGTGCCAGCAGCGCCCGGGACATGAGGAATTCACCCCTCCACTTT. Translation: CASSARDMRNSPLHF.

The V and J genes are TRBV9 and TRBJ1-2; tentatively, D is TRBD1 (5 bases). The CDR3 runs 15 residues. The V gene's germline CDR1 is SGDLS and CDR2 YYNGEE. With 6 bases removed from V and 4 bases from J, the gap between germline ends came to 19 bases. This CDR3 is CASTSQSGVAYGYTF. Written as DNA, the CDR3 is TGTGCCAGCACCTCGCAGTCGGGGGTCGCCTATGGCTACACCTTC.

The J gene is TRBJ1-6, the V gene TRBV4-1; D ambiguous. The CDR3 has 16 amino acids. The germline V gene has CDR1 MGHRA and CDR2 YSYEKL. Trimming left V 0 bases short and J 4 bases short, with 10 bases between. The CDR3 protein is CASSQESGTYNSPLHF. CDR3 sequence (DNA): TGCGCCAGCAGCCAAGAATCAGGAACATATAATTCACCCCTCCACTTT.

The chain is built from TRBV11-1 and TRBJ1-1; possibly TRBD1 for D (5 bases). The germline V gene has CDR1 SGHAT and CDR2 FQDESV (reference sequence). This CDR3 comprises 16 residues. Deletions cut 1 base from V and 4 bases from J, with 16 bases between. CDR3 in amino acids: CASSLELQGSGTEAFF. CDR3 nucleotide sequence: TGTGCCAGCAGCTTAGAACTCCAGGGAAGTGGCACTGAAGCTTTCTTT.

The CDR3 reads CASSLWDIGNTIYF. In DNA form, the CDR3 reads TGTGCCAGCAGTTTATGGGACATTGGGAACACCATATATTTT. The chain has TRBV28 and TRBJ1-3; a possible D gene is TRBD1 (5 bases). V dropped 0 bases and J dropped 7 bases, with 10 bases sitting between them. The CDR3 covers 14 residues. Germline assignment: CDR1 MDHEN and CDR2 SYDVKM.

The V and J genes are TRBV11-2 and TRBJ1-4; 7 nucleotides match TRBD1. CDR3 length: 14 residues. CDR1 SGHAT and CDR2 FQNNGV come from the germline V gene. J lost 11 bases, V lost 4 bases, and 10 bases had no gene match. The CDR3 loop is CASSSTGVWRKLFF. The CDR3 DNA reads as TGTGCCAGCAGCTCAACAGGGGTTTGGCGGAAACTGTTTTTT.

CDR3 in DNA: TGTGCCAGCAGTGTAAGCCGGGACAGGGGGGGCGAGCAGTACTTC. Encoded protein: CASSVSRDRGGEQYF. The genes are TRBV2 and TRBJ2-7; 11 bases agree with TRBD1. Germline loops: CDR1 SNHLY, CDR2 FYNNEI. V gave up 4 bases and J gave up 6 bases; unmatched junction bases: 8. The CDR3 is 15 amino acids.

This chain links TRBV6-6 with TRBJ2-7; TRBD2 might be the D (6 bases). In germline, CDR1 is MNHNY, CDR2 SVGAGI (reference sequence). The CDR3 covers 12 residues. V dropped 5 bases and J dropped 7 bases, with 12 bases sitting between them. The CDR3 nucleotides read TGTGCCAGCAGTCCCCCCGGGGGAGAGCAGTACTTC. This translates into CASSPPGGEQYF.

J is TRBJ1-4 and V is TRBV30; 7 nucleotides align to TRBD1. With 0 bases clipped from V and 7 bases from J, the junction kept 8 bases outside the gene matches. The CDR3 spans 15 residues. Germline loops: CDR1 GTSNPN, CDR2 SVGIG (reference sequence). CDR3 loop: CAWSVGGGASEKLFF. The CDR3 DNA reads TGTGCCTGGAGTGTAGGAGGGGGCGCCTCTGAAAAACTGTTTTTT. The whole variable domain, filled in from reference TRBV30 and TRBJ1-4, reads SQTIHQWPATLVQPVGSPLSLECTVEGTSNPNLYWYRQAAGRGLQLLFYSVGIGQISSEVPQNLSASRPQDRQFILSSKKLLLSDSGFYLCAWSVGGGASEKLFFGSGTQLSVL.

There are a few counts of this clone. The genes are TRBV6-4 and TRBJ2-7; D is ambiguous. V shed 6 bases and J shed 3 bases, with 3 bases lying between them. The CDR3 runs 10 residues. CDR1 is MRHNA, CDR2 SNTAGT, per germline. The CDR3 loop reads CASSRYEQYF. Written as DNA, the CDR3 is TGTGCCAGCAGCCGCTACGAGCAGTACTTC.

This sequence joins TRBV30 and TRBJ2-7, with 9 bases fitting TRBD2. Germline V gives CDR1 GTSNPN, CDR2 SVGIG (reference sequence). The V and J ends lost 3 bases and 2 bases, in that order; junction bases with no gene match: 5. The length of the CDR3 is 14 residues. CDR3 sequence reads: CAWRKRGATYEQYF. CDR3 nucleotide sequence: TGTGCCTGGAGAAAGCGGGGGGCTACCTACGAGCAGTACTTC.

The J gene is TRBJ2-3, the V gene TRBV4-1; no clear D gene. The CDR3 spans 13 residues. Germline V lookup: CDR1 MGHRA, CDR2 YSYEKL. Trimming pared 1 base from V and 4 bases from J, leaving 6 bases between. CDR3 DNA: TGCGCCAGCAGCCAAGGACTCGCAGATACGCAGTATTTT. This encodes CASSQGLADTQYF.

The rearrangement uses TRBV4-2 and TRBJ1-1; TRBD1 matches at 8 bases. The CDR3 consists of 15 residues. Per germline, CDR1 LGHNA and CDR2 YNFKEQ. V lost 0 bases, J lost 6 bases, and 6 bases stayed unmatched. The CDR3 protein is CASSQETGASAEAFF. The CDR3 DNA reads TGTGCCAGCAGCCAAGAGACAGGGGCTTCCGCTGAAGCTTTCTTT.

The chain has TRBV7-2 and TRBJ2-3; D is perhaps TRBD2 (6 bases). The germline V gene has CDR1 SGHTA and CDR2 FQGNSA. The CDR3 is 15 residues long. V was clipped by 5 bases and J by 1 base, with 13 bases between them. The CDR3 loop is CASSLFGGGTDTQYF. CDR3 in DNA: TGTGCCAGCAGCCTATTTGGAGGGGGCACAGATACGCAGTATTTT.

V gene TRBV30 combines with J gene TRBJ2-5; tentatively, D is TRBD2 (5 bases). The CDR3 covers 16 residues. Trimming took 3 bases from V and 6 from J, leaving 23 bases between them. CDR1 is GTSNPN, CDR2 SVGIG, per germline (reference sequence). The CDR3 loop is CAWREASGGSGQTQYF. The CDR3 nucleotides are TGTGCCTGGAGGGAGGCGAGCGGTGGCTCGGGTCAGACCCAGTACTTC.

The chain uses TRBV28 and TRBJ2-3; 11 nucleotides line up with TRBD2. V shed 5 bases, J shed 6 bases, and the junction held 7 bases outside the gene matches. Per germline, CDR1 MDHEN and CDR2 SYDVKM. CDR3 length: 15 amino acids. The CDR3 loop reads CASSRTSGFSDTQYF. The CDR3, as DNA: TGTGCCAGCAGTAGGACTAGCGGGTTCTCGGATACGCAGTATTTT.

This chain links TRBV6-1 with TRBJ1-4; TRBD1 is a possible D gene (5 bases). The germline gives CDR1 MNHNS, CDR2 SASEGT. CDR3 length equals 13 residues. The germline V and J ends were trimmed by 5 bases and 8 bases, with 12 bases remaining between them. The CDR3 DNA reads TGTGCCAGCAGTCAGCAGGGAGGGGAAAAACTGTTTTTT. Its translation is CASSQQGGEKLFF.

The CDR3 sequence is CASSLGSGVSSYNEQFF. CDR3 bases: TGCGCCAGCAGCTTGGGGTCGGGGGTAAGCTCCTACAATGAGCAGTTCTTC. The chain is built from TRBV5-1 and TRBJ2-1, with D perhaps matching TRBD2 (6 bases). V was trimmed by 0 bases and J by 0 bases, leaving 13 bases between them. Germline CDR1 reads SGHRS; CDR2 reads YFSETQ. The CDR3 contains 17 residues.

CDR3: CASRGAGNTIYF. The CDR3, as DNA: TGTGCCAGCAGGGGAGCCGGAAACACCATATATTTT. This chain joins TRBV25-1 and TRBJ1-3, with no clear D. V gave up 6 bases and J gave up 4 bases, with 7 bases separating them. CDR1 and CDR2 from the germline V gene are MGHDK and SYGVNS. This CDR3 has 12 residues. The full variable domain, rest sourced from reference TRBV25-1 and TRBJ1-3, is EADIYQTPRYLVIGTGKKITLECSQTMGHDKMYWYQQDPGMELHLIHYSYGVNSTEKGDLSSESTVSRIRTEHFPLTLESARPSHTSQYLCASRGAGNTIYFGEGSWLTVV.

The rearrangement links TRBV11-3 to TRBJ2-1, with D perhaps matching TRBD1 (5 bases). V was clipped by 4 bases and J by 1 base, with 8 bases between them. Germline V lookup: CDR1 SGHNT, CDR2 YENEEA. There are 14 residues in the CDR3. The CDR3 DNA follows: TGTGCCAGCAGCTCCCGACAGTCCTACAATGAGCAGTTCTTC. It yields the protein CASSSRQSYNEQFF.